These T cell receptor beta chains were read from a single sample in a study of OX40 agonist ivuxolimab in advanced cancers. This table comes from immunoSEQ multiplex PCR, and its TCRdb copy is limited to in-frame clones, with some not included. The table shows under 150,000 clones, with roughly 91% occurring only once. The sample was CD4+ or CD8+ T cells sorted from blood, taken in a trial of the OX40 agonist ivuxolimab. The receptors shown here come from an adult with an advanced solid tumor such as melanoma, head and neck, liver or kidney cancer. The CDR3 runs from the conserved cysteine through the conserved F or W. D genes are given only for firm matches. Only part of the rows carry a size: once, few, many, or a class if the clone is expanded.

CASSLRDFSSSYNEQFF,TGTGCTAGCAGCCTGAGGGACTTTTCGAGCTCCTACAATGAGCAGTTCTTC,NA,TRBJ2-1,TRBV7-7,NA
CAGLAGETGELFF,TGTGCCGGCCTAGCGGGAGAAACCGGGGAGCTGTTTTTT,TRBD2,TRBJ2-2,TRBV2,NA
CASSGTVNQPQHF,TGTGCCAGCAGTGGGACTGTTAATCAGCCCCAGCATTTT,NA,TRBJ1-5,TRBV6-1,NA
CASSPGRVLNTEAFF,TGTGCCAGCAGCCCCGGGAGGGTTCTGAACACTGAAGCTTTCTTT,NA,TRBJ1-1,TRBV11-2,NA
CASSRDRGMGLGETQYF,TGTGCCAGCAGCCGGGACAGGGGTATGGGGCTGGGAGAGACCCAGTACTTC,TRBD1,TRBJ2-5,TRBV27,once
CASSLGVRLAGVRDTQYF,TGTGCCAGCAGCTTAGGCGTTCGACTAGCGGGAGTCAGAGATACGCAGTATTTT,TRBD2,TRBJ2-3,TRBV13,NA
CASSVLGQGQPQHF,TGTGCCAGCAGCGTTTTAGGGCAGGGTCAGCCCCAGCATTTT,NA,TRBJ1-5,TRBV9,NA
CASSLRVGPETQYF,TGTGCCAGCAGCTTAAGAGTAGGTCCGGAGACCCAGTACTTC,NA,TRBJ2-5,TRBV7-2,NA
CASRMDSREQYF,TGTGCCAGCAGAATGGACAGCCGCGAGCAGTACTTC,NA,TRBJ2-7,TRBV25-1,NA
CASRTGSPNYGYTF,TGTGCCAGCCGGACAGGGAGCCCTAACTATGGCTACACCTTC,TRBD1,TRBJ1-2,TRBV2,NA
CASSPVMNTEAFF,TGTGCCAGCAGCCCCGTGATGAACACTGAAGCTTTCTTT,NA,TRBJ1-1,TRBV7-2,NA
CASSLTLEGHDGYTF,TGTGCCAGCAGCTTAACGTTAGAGGGGCACGATGGCTACACCTTC,NA,TRBJ1-2,TRBV7-3,NA
CAISELMRTSGGYEQYF,TGTGCCATCAGTGAGCTAATGAGGACTAGCGGGGGGTACGAGCAGTACTTC,TRBD2,TRBJ2-7,TRBV10-3,NA
CASSFTSGSYEQYF,TGTGCCAGCAGTTTTACTAGCGGGAGTTACGAGCAGTACTTC,TRBD2,TRBJ2-7,TRBV27,NA
CASSLECLGLAGDNTYEQYF,TGTGCCAGCAGCTTAGAGTGTCTTGGACTAGCGGGGGACAATACCTACGAGCAGTACTTC,TRBD2,TRBJ2-7,TRBV11-3,few
CASSLRLHGQGDNQPQHF,TGTGCCAGCAGCTTACGATTACATGGACAGGGAGACAATCAGCCCCAGCATTTT,TRBD1,TRBJ1-5,TRBV5-4,once
CASSPFDGGRGNTEAFF,TGTGCCAGCTCACCTTTTGACGGCGGCCGGGGGAACACTGAAGCTTTCTTT,NA,TRBJ1-1,TRBV18,NA
CASSEGGRYEQYF,TGTGCCAGCAGTGAGGGGGGGCGCTACGAGCAGTACTTC,NA,TRBJ2-7,TRBV25-1,NA
CASIRPNRPDTQYF,TGTGCCAGCATCCGACCTAATCGCCCAGATACGCAGTATTTT,NA,TRBJ2-3,TRBV28,NA
CASSPRAAGLYNEQFF,TGCGCCAGCAGCCCCCGGGCAGCGGGCCTCTACAATGAGCAGTTCTTC,NA,TRBJ2-1,TRBV4-3,NA
CASSYLSGDNEQFF,TGTGCCAGCAGTTATCTCTCCGGTGACAATGAGCAGTTCTTC,NA,TRBJ2-1,TRBV6-6,NA
CASSRHRGLYEQYF,TGTGCCAGCAGCCGGCACAGGGGGCTGTACGAGCAGTACTTC,TRBD1,TRBJ2-7,TRBV27,NA
CASRRGYLYEQYF,TGTGCCAGCCGGCGAGGGTACCTCTACGAGCAGTACTTC,NA,TRBJ2-7,TRBV6-6,once
CASRRTESSYEQYF,TGTGCCAGCAGGCGTACAGAGAGTTCCTACGAGCAGTACTTC,NA,TRBJ2-7,TRBV6-5,NA
CASSLSRGQPQHF,TGTGCCAGCAGCTTATCCCGCGGTCAGCCCCAGCATTTT,NA,TRBJ1-5,TRBV5-5,NA
CASSRSQGEETQYF,TGCGCCAGCAGCCGGAGTCAGGGGGAGGAGACCCAGTACTTC,TRBD1,TRBJ2-5,TRBV5-1,NA
CARGGGQGWTDTQYF,TGTGCCAGAGGGGGGGGACAGGGTTGGACAGATACGCAGTATTTT,TRBD1,TRBJ2-3,TRBV6-1,NA
CASSGDGTGGSISEAFF,TGTGCCAGCAGCGGCGACGGGACAGGGGGAAGTATATCTGAAGCTTTCTTT,TRBD1,TRBJ1-1,TRBV9,NA
CASSRTGVYEKLFF,TGTGCCAGCAGTAGGACAGGGGTTTATGAAAAACTGTTTTTT,TRBD1,TRBJ1-4,TRBV25-1,NA
CASSYEARGTDTQYF,TGTGCCAGCAGTTACGAGGCTAGAGGCACAGATACGCAGTATTTT,NA,TRBJ2-3,TRBV6-5,NA
CASRADPGDGSPLHF,TGTGCCAGCAGAGCAGACCCAGGGGACGGTTCACCCCTCCACTTT,NA,TRBJ1-6,TRBV7-3,NA
CASSTSSGSSREQYF,TGTGCCAGCAGCACCTCTAGCGGGAGCTCTCGGGAGCAGTACTTC,TRBD2,TRBJ2-5,TRBV2,NA
CASSPQGRDTGELFF,TGTGCCAGCAGCCCTCAGGGGAGGGACACCGGGGAGCTGTTTTTT,NA,TRBJ2-2,TRBV7-9,few
CASSSPGGTGITIQYF,TGTGCCAGCAGTTCCCCCGGGGGGACAGGAATTACCATTCAGTACTTC,NA,TRBJ2-4,TRBV28,NA
CASSLGTGFREGYTF,TGCGCCAGCAGCTTGGGGACAGGGTTCCGGGAAGGCTACACCTTC,TRBD1,TRBJ1-2,TRBV5-1,NA
CASSGQGSHGYTF,TGTGCCAGCAGCGGGCAGGGGAGCCATGGCTACACCTTC,NA,TRBJ1-2,TRBV5-6,once
CASSDGLAPQETQYF,TGTGCCAGCAGTGATGGATTAGCGCCCCAAGAGACCCAGTACTTC,NA,TRBJ2-5,TRBV2,NA
CASSQGMNTEAFF,TGTGCCAGCAGTCAGGGCATGAACACTGAAGCTTTCTTT,NA,TRBJ1-1,TRBV6-1,NA
CASRGQTKNTGELFF,TGTGCCAGCAGGGGACAGACCAAGAACACCGGGGAGCTGTTTTTT,TRBD1,TRBJ2-2,TRBV6-5,NA
CASSLPPTSGRTDTQYF,TGTGCCAGCAGCCTCCCACCGACTAGCGGACGCACAGATACGCAGTATTTT,TRBD2,TRBJ2-3,TRBV7-8,once
CASSNRGRETQYF,TGTGCCAGTAGTAATAGGGGGAGGGAGACCCAGTACTTC,NA,TRBJ2-5,TRBV19,NA
CASSRQAVEKLFF,TGTGCCAGCAGCCGACAGGCGGTTGAAAAACTGTTTTTT,NA,TRBJ1-4,TRBV11-2,NA
CASSVGGRAGNEQFF,TGTGCCAGCAGCGTAGGCGGGAGGGCCGGAAATGAGCAGTTCTTC,TRBD2,TRBJ2-1,TRBV9,NA
CSVGGRNVWAEAFF,TGCAGCGTTGGGGGTAGGAACGTGTGGGCTGAAGCTTTCTTT,NA,TRBJ1-1,TRBV29-1,NA
CASSLEFGAKNTEAFF,TGTGCCAGCAGCTTAGAATTTGGTGCCAAGAACACTGAAGCTTTCTTT,NA,TRBJ1-1,TRBV11-2,NA
CASSQDFGTGYSYEQYF,TGCGCCAGCAGCCAAGATTTCGGGACAGGATATTCCTACGAGCAGTACTTC,TRBD1,TRBJ2-7,TRBV4-3,NA
CASSFDRGHYNEQFF,TGTGCCAGCAGCTTTGACAGGGGGCATTACAATGAGCAGTTCTTC,TRBD1,TRBJ2-1,TRBV11-2,once
CASSLAGGLDTQYF,TGTGCCAGCAGCTTAGCGGGAGGGTTAGATACGCAGTATTTT,TRBD2,TRBJ2-3,TRBV11-2,NA
CASNSGGTGGTEAFF,TGTGCCAGCAATTCCGGGGGTACAGGGGGGACTGAAGCTTTCTTT,TRBD1,TRBJ1-1,TRBV28,NA
CASSIDRVGVETQYF,TGCGCCAGCAGCATCGACAGGGTAGGGGTAGAGACCCAGTACTTC,TRBD1,TRBJ2-5,TRBV5-1,NA
CASSSGTGLETQYF,TGTGCCAGCAGCTCCGGGACAGGGTTGGAGACCCAGTACTTC,TRBD1,TRBJ2-5,TRBV11-1,once
CATSRVGVGDYGYTF,TGTGCCACCAGCAGAGTTGGGGTCGGGGACTATGGCTACACCTTC,NA,TRBJ1-2,TRBV15,NA
CASSVQGSTEAFF,TGTGCCAGCTCAGTACAGGGATCCACTGAAGCTTTCTTT,NA,TRBJ1-1,TRBV18,once
CASSISGGLQKTQYF,TGTGCCAGTAGTATCAGTGGGGGGCTCCAGAAGACCCAGTACTTC,NA,TRBJ2-5,TRBV19,NA
CASSYGTSASYEQYF,TGTGCCAGCAGTTACGGGACTAGCGCTTCCTACGAGCAGTACTTC,TRBD2,TRBJ2-7,TRBV6-5,NA
CAISESGGGREKLFF,TGTGCCATCAGTGAGTCTGGGGGCGGGAGGGAAAAACTGTTTTTT,NA,TRBJ1-4,TRBV10-3,NA
CASSTRGTSSYEQYF,TGTGCCAGCAGCACCAGGGGGACATCTTCCTACGAGCAGTACTTC,TRBD1,TRBJ2-7,TRBV6-5,NA
CASSADLNTEAFF,TGTGCCAGCAGCGCGGACCTGAACACTGAAGCTTTCTTT,NA,TRBJ1-1,TRBV7-6,few
CAISTGIQETQYF,TGTGCCATCAGTACAGGGATCCAAGAGACCCAGTACTTC,NA,TRBJ2-5,TRBV10-3,NA
CASSPWANIMNTEAFF,TGCGCCAGCAGCCCATGGGCGAACATAATGAACACTGAAGCTTTCTTT,NA,TRBJ1-1,TRBV4-1,NA